This TCR beta chain was recovered during a study of regulatory T cells in long-lasting Graves disease. Arm-PCR of CDR3 regions and iRepertoire HTBI primers were used to build TCR beta libraries. TCRdb re-derived calls from the multiplex PCR reads in MiXCR, one entry per CDR3 protein. The sample has 550,000 to 650,000 distinct CDR3 sequences, about 16% seen once; the top ten hold around 12%. V lost 2 bases, J lost 0 bases, and 14 bases lay in between. The CDR3 runs 17 residues. CDR1 and CDR2 from the germline V gene are GTSNPN and SVGIG (reference sequence). Documented time point: newly diagnosed GD, antithyroid drugs for less than 3 months. Construction of the TCR library relied on RNA isolated from PBMCs. A further study also used this sample, focusing on T cells in Graves' hyperthyroidism and ophthalmopathy.

The chain has TRBV30 and TRBJ2-6, with D tentatively TRBD1 (6 bases). Sequenced here: peripheral blood mononuclear cells (PBMCs), sampled at new diagnosis, from a patient treated with antithyroid drugs. The TCR comes from a man younger than 30 with Graves disease. The CDR3 here is CAWSLFPGVSGANVLTF. CDR3 coding DNA: TGTGCCTGGAGTCTATTCCCAGGGGTCTCTGGGGCCAACGTCCTGACTTTC.